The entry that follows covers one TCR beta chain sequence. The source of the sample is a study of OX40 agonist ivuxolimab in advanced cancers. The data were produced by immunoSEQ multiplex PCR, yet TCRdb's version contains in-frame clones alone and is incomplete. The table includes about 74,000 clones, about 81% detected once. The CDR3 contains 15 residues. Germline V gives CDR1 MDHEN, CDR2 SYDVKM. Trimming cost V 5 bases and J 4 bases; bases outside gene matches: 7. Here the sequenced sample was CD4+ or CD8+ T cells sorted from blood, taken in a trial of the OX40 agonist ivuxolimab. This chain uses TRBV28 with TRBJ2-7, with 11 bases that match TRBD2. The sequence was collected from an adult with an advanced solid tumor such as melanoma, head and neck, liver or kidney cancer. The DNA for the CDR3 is TGTGCCAGCAGTCCAAGACTAGCGGGACTTTACGAGCAGTACTTC. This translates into CASSPRLAGLYEQYF.